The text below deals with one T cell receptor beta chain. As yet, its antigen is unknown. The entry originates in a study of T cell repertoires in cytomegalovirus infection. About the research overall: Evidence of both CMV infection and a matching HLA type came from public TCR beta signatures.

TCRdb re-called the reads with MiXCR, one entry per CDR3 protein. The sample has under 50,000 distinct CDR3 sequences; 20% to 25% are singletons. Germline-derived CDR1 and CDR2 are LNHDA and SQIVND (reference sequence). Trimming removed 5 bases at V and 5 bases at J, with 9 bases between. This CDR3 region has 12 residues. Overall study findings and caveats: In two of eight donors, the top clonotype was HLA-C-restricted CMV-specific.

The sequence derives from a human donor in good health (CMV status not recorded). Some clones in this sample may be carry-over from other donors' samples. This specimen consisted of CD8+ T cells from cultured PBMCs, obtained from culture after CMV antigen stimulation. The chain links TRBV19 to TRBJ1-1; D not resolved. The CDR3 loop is CASSAAGTEAFF. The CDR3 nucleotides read TGTGCCAGTAGTGCCGCGGGGACTGAAGCTTTCTTT. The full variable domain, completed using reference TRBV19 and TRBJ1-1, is DGGITQSPKYLFRKEGQNVTLSCEQNLNHDAMYWYRQDPGQGLRLIYYSQIVNDFQKGDIAEGYSVSREKKESFPLTVTSAQKNPTAFYLCASSAAGTEAFFGQGTRLTVV.